The rows below give T cell receptor beta chains drawn from one sample of a study of cytomegalovirus exposure and HLA in healthy donors. Here immunoSEQ multiplex PCR was the method, and the copy in TCRdb shows in-frame clones only, minus some. The sample carries 200,000 to 300,000 clones, roughly 73% recorded once. The sequenced sample was PBMCs. The receptors come from a boy between 10 and 17 years old in good health and CMV-seronegative. Each CDR3 is given with its conserved first and last residue. D genes are given only for firm matches. Part of the rows lack a size; the others show once, few, many or a class for expanded clones.

abundance	d_gene	v_gene	j_gene	CDR3aa	CDR3nt
-	-	TRBV30	TRBJ2-4	CAWGWELAKNIQYF	TGTGCCTGGGGTTGGGAGCTAGCCAAAAACATTCAGTACTTC
-	TRBD2	TRBV11-3	TRBJ2-5	CASSLDTAGGTQYF	TGTGCCAGCAGCTTAGATACGGCGGGAGGGACCCAGTACTTC
-	-	TRBV5-6	TRBJ1-2	CASSSRGIYGYTF	TGTGCCAGCAGCTCGCGGGGGATTTATGGCTACACCTTC
-	-	TRBV7-2	TRBJ1-3	CASSPYRAASGNTIYF	TGTGCCAGCAGTCCATACAGGGCTGCGTCTGGAAACACCATATATTTT
-	TRBD1	TRBV7-9	TRBJ2-7	CASSLDGTGGLFEQYF	TGTGCCAGCAGCTTAGACGGGACAGGGGGCTTATTCGAGCAGTACTTC
few	TRBD2	TRBV5-1	TRBJ2-7	CASSLVASGSYEQYF	TGCGCCAGCAGCTTGGTGGCTAGCGGGAGTTACGAGCAGTACTTC
few	-	TRBV5-4	TRBJ1-1	CATGEVGGNTEAFF	TGTGCCACTGGGGAGGTGGGGGGGAACACTGAAGCTTTCTTT
-	-	TRBV27	TRBJ2-7	CASSFYRGIDEQYF	TGTGCCAGCAGTTTTTACCGGGGGATAGACGAGCAGTACTTC
-	TRBD1	TRBV5-1	TRBJ2-5	CASSRDRVGETQYF	TGCGCCAGCAGCCGGGACAGGGTCGGAGAGACCCAGTACTTC
-	-	TRBV4-1	TRBJ2-3	CASSRGRISTDTQYF	TGCGCCAGCAGCCGAGGGAGGATTAGCACAGATACGCAGTATTTT
-	TRBD1	TRBV29-1	TRBJ2-7	CSVRTGGHEQYF	TGCAGCGTCAGGACAGGGGGACACGAGCAGTACTTC
-	TRBD1	TRBV7-6	TRBJ1-5	CASSSREGQGVGNQPQHF	TGTGCCAGCAGCTCGCGTGAGGGGCAGGGGGTAGGCAATCAGCCCCAGCATTTT
-	-	TRBV7-9	TRBJ1-5	CASSLTGNQPQHF	TGTGCCAGCAGCTTAACAGGCAATCAGCCCCAGCATTTT
once	-	TRBV6-5	TRBJ1-1	CASRTPGWGAFF	TGTGCCAGCAGAACTCCAGGGTGGGGAGCTTTCTTT
-	TRBD1	TRBV10-3	TRBJ1-1	CATQTGGNTEAFF	TGTGCCACCCAGACAGGGGGGAACACTGAAGCTTTCTTT
-	TRBD1	TRBV5-4	TRBJ2-3	CASGTHPGGKGTDTQYF	TGTGCCAGCGGGACCCACCCAGGGGGCAAGGGCACAGATACGCAGTATTTT
-	TRBD1	TRBV2	TRBJ1-2	CASSPLPGGHLYGYTF	TGTGCCAGCAGTCCACTCCCAGGGGGACACCTCTATGGCTACACCTTC
once	-	TRBV5-1	TRBJ1-3	CASSFGGQRFLGNTIYF	TGCGCCAGCAGCTTCGGGGGGCAAAGGTTCCTAGGAAACACCATATATTTT
few	TRBD2	TRBV2	TRBJ2-1	CASSAGTSAFF	TGTGCCAGCAGCGCCGGGACTAGCGCCTTCTTC
-	-	TRBV6-5	TRBJ2-7	CASRPGVSLSEQYF	TGTGCCAGCAGACCGGGAGTATCTCTCAGCGAGCAGTACTTC
-	-	TRBV5-1	TRBJ1-1	CASSSGQYTEAFF	TGCGCCAGCAGCTCCGGACAGTACACTGAAGCTTTCTTT
-	TRBD1	TRBV2	TRBJ2-5	CASNGRDSKEETQYF	TGTGCCAGCAACGGCCGGGACAGCAAAGAAGAGACCCAGTACTTC
-	TRBD2	TRBV4-1	TRBJ2-2	CASSQGSLSSLAGGRRELFF	TGCGCCAGCAGCCAAGGGTCTCTCTCCTCTCTAGCGGGGGGGCGTAGGGAGCTGTTTTTT
-	-	TRBV11-2	TRBJ1-2	CASSPQGSGYGYTF	TGTGCCAGCAGCCCTCAGGGGAGCGGCTATGGCTACACCTTC
-	TRBD1	TRBV30	TRBJ1-1	CAWSNRGRAFF	TGTGCCTGGAGTAACAGGGGTCGGGCTTTCTTT
-	TRBD2	TRBV19	TRBJ2-2	CASRKGGENTGELFF	TGTGCCAGTAGGAAGGGAGGGGAGAACACCGGGGAGCTGTTTTTT
-	-	TRBV4-1	TRBJ2-6	CASSQAEGTGANVLTF	TGCGCCAGCAGCCAAGCGGAGGGTACCGGGGCCAACGTCCTGACTTTC
once	-	TRBV11-3	TRBJ1-4	CASSLWGGKLFF	TGTGCCAGCAGCTTATGGGGGGGAAAACTGTTTTTT
few	TRBD1	TRBV7-9	TRBJ1-4	CASSLAGQPNEKLFF	TGTGCCAGCAGCTTAGCGGGACAGCCTAATGAAAAACTGTTTTTT
-	TRBD1	TRBV4-1	TRBJ1-2	CASSHPRGVRPGQGNYGYTF	TGCGCCAGCAGCCACCCACGTGGGGTGAGACCGGGACAGGGCAACTATGGCTACACCTTC
-	TRBD1	TRBV5-4	TRBJ1-3	CASSSGQDFGNTIYF	TGTGCCAGCAGCTCCGGACAGGATTTTGGAAACACCATATATTTT
-	TRBD2	TRBV2	TRBJ2-3	CASSGLAGRDTQYF	TGTGCCAGCAGTGGACTAGCTGGACGGGATACGCAGTATTTT
-	-	TRBV5-6	TRBJ1-5	CASSFAGKQPQHF	TGTGCCAGCAGCTTTGCAGGGAAGCAGCCCCAGCATTTT
-	TRBD2	TRBV4-1	TRBJ2-5	CASSASGSVETQYF	TGCGCCAGCAGCGCCAGCGGGAGTGTGGAGACCCAGTACTTC
-	-	TRBV13	TRBJ1-6	CASSLGASSYNSPLHF	TGTGCCAGCAGCTTAGGGGCAAGCTCCTATAATTCACCCCTCCACTTT
-	TRBD1	TRBV30	TRBJ1-2	CAWSPLSGQGYGYTF	TGTGCCTGGAGTCCCTTAAGCGGACAGGGGTATGGCTACACCTTC
-	TRBD1	TRBV5-1	TRBJ2-7	CASSETGISYEQYF	TGCGCCAGCAGCGAGACAGGGATCTCCTACGAGCAGTACTTC
once	TRBD1	TRBV13	TRBJ1-2	CASSLGQGALRGYTF	TGTGCCAGCAGCTTAGGACAGGGGGCGCTTAGGGGCTACACCTTC
once	-	TRBV30	TRBJ1-2	CAWSKELANYGYTF	TGTGCCTGGAGTAAAGAGCTCGCTAACTATGGCTACACCTTC
few	-	TRBV14	TRBJ1-1	CASSRLVGNTEAFF	TGTGCCAGCAGCCGTCTAGTGGGGAACACTGAAGCTTTCTTT
-	-	TRBV2	TRBJ2-3	CASSGPGRITDTQYF	TGTGCCAGCAGTGGCCCGGGAAGGATCACAGATACGCAGTATTTT
-	-	TRBV21-1	TRBJ1-1	CASIETGGKTEAFF	TGTGCCAGCATCGAAACGGGGGGGAAAACTGAAGCTTTCTTT
-	-	TRBV18	TRBJ2-3	CASSRSTQGSGGTDTQYF	TGTGCCAGCTCACGATCCACTCAGGGGTCCGGAGGCACAGATACGCAGTATTTT
few	TRBD1	TRBV30	TRBJ1-1	CAWTYRQGVNTEAFF	TGTGCCTGGACCTACCGACAGGGAGTAAACACTGAAGCTTTCTTT
-	-	TRBV4-1	TRBJ2-3	CASSQQDSLSTDTQYF	TGCGCCAGCAGCCAACAGGACAGCCTAAGCACAGATACGCAGTATTTT
-	TRBD1	TRBV2	TRBJ2-7	CASSDLGRGSLYEQYF	TGTGCCAGCAGTGATTTGGGCAGGGGGTCCCTCTACGAGCAGTACTTC
-	TRBD2	TRBV18	TRBJ2-5	CASSPGPGGLMETQYF	TGTGCCAGCTCACCGGGCCCGGGGGGGCTTATGGAGACCCAGTACTTC
-	TRBD1	TRBV19	TRBJ2-5	CASRASPRTGGGETQYF	TGTGCCAGCCGCGCCTCGCCTCGGACAGGGGGCGGGGAGACCCAGTACTTC
-	-	TRBV14	TRBJ2-4	CASSQGLSVNIQYF	TGTGCCAGCAGCCAGGGGCTAAGCGTAAACATTCAGTACTTC
-	-	TRBV5-8	TRBJ1-2	CASSRGAYGYTF	TGTGCCAGCAGCCGGGGGGCCTATGGCTACACCTTC
-	-	TRBV6-6	TRBJ2-7	CATRSGPYEQYF	TGTGCCACCCGGAGTGGCCCTTACGAGCAGTACTTC
-	-	TRBV30	TRBJ1-5	CAWSVLSNQPQHF	TGTGCCTGGAGTGTACTGAGCAATCAGCCCCAGCATTTT